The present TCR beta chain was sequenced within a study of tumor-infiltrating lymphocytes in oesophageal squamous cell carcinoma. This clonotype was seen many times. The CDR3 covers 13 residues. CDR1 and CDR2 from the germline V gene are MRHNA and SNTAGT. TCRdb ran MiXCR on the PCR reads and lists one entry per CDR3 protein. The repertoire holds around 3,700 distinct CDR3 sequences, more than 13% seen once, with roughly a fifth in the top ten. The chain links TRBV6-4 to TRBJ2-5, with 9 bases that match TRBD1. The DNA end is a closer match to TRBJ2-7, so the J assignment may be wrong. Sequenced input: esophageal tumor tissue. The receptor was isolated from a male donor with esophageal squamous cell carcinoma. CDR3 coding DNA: TGTGCCAGCAGTGACTCGGACAGGGGCGAGCAGTACTTC. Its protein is CASSDSDRGEQYF.